This TCR beta chain stems from a study of blood T cell repertoires in COVID-19. In the study overall: Spain, Italy and the United States supplied samples that represented acute and convalescent COVID-19. Nucleic acid was either cDNA or gDNA, and it came from T cells, B-cell-depleted T cells, or PBMCs.

CDR1 SNHLY and CDR2 FYNNEI come from the germline V gene. V gave up 3 bases and J gave up 4 bases; unmatched junction bases: 2. The CDR3 is made up of 13 amino acids. Authors' analysis steps: Scientists estimated how many nucleated cells there were by amplifying reference gene primers. The table came from immunoSEQ multiplex PCR; TCRdb's copy has only in-frame clones and leaves some out. Clone size and the V and J calls come from that table; the DNA yielded D and trimming. Among about 180,000 clones listed, roughly 88% were seen once. The sample comprised peripheral blood. This TCR was sampled from a man aged 55 to 70 with acute or convalescent COVID-19. This rearrangement joins TRBV2 to TRBJ2-5; 7 nucleotides line up with TRBD2. DNA of the CDR3: TGTGCCAGCAGTGAGACTAGCCGAGAGACCCAGTACTTC. This codes for CASSETSRETQYF.